The 16 T cell receptor beta chains below all came from one sample that was sequenced in a study of Graves' ophthalmopathy and Graves' hyperthyroidism. Using RNA transcripts, the TCR beta CDR3 regions were amplified. A first-round RT-PCR used HTBI primers, followed by a second-round multiplex PCR. TCRdb re-analysed the multiplex PCR reads in MiXCR, keeping a single row per CDR3 protein. Of some 350,000 distinct CDR3 sequences listed, approximately 18% were seen once; the top ten hold about 2.4%. Sequencing used peripheral blood. These receptors all come from an adult woman with stable Graves' hyperthyroidism.

This clonotype was detected ten times or more. Mismatch with germline at one junction end may stem from a read error. The gene calls are TRBV28 and TRBJ1-5; a weak D match, TRBD1 (6 bases). The CDR3 runs to 15 residues. Germline V gene lookup returns CDR1 MDHEN and CDR2 SYDVKM. CDR3 region: CASSLRTVSSQPQHF. The CDR3 DNA reads TGTGCCAGCAGTTTGCGGACAGTGAGCAGTCAGCCCCAGCATTTT. The complete variable domain, with remaining parts taken from reference TRBV28 and TRBJ1-5, reads DVKVTQSSRYLVKRTGEKVFLECVQDMDHENMFWYRQDPGLGLRLIYFSYDVKMKEKGDIPEGYSVSREKKERFSLILESASTNQTSMYLCASSLRTVSSQPQHFGDGTRLSIL.

This clonotype was recorded at least ten times. The chain joins TRBV20-1 to TRBJ2-7; 10 bases are a match to TRBD1. V lost 5 bases and J lost 3; bases outside the gene matches: 7. The V gene's germline CDR1 is DFQATT and CDR2 SNEGSKA (reference sequence). The CDR3 runs 14 residues. The CDR3 nucleotides read TGCAGTGCTCCTCGGGGGGACAGGGGCTACGAGCAGTACTTC. Its protein product is CSAPRGDRGYEQYF.

As regards this clonotype: A much larger clonotype is one base distant, so this may be a read error. The V gene is TRBV7-2, the J gene TRBJ2-7, with D uncertain. The germline CDR1 and CDR2 sequences are SGHTA and FQGNSA. This CDR3 is 12 amino acids long. Written as DNA, the CDR3 is TGCGCCAGCATCCTAGACGGCTACGAGCAGTACTTC. As protein: CASILDGYEQYF. Based on the CDR3 plus reference TRBV7-2 and TRBJ2-7, the full variable domain is GAGVSQSPSNKVTEKGKDVELRCDPISGHTALYWYRQSLGQGLEFLIYFQGNSAPDKSGLPSDRFSAERTGGSVSTLTIQRTQQEDSAVYLCASILDGYEQYFGPGTRLTVT.

This clonotype has at least ten counts. This sequence joins TRBV6-1 and TRBJ1-6, with D possibly being TRBD1 (6 bases). V lost 3 bases and J 7 bases, leaving 13 bases between the germline ends. The CDR3 extends over 15 amino acids. Germline V gives CDR1 MNHNS, CDR2 SASEGT. The CDR3 DNA reads TGTGCCAGCAGTGAGGTGGGGGGCGCAAATTCACCCCTCCACTTT. Translated: CASSEVGGANSPLHF.

This chain connects TRBV7-1 to TRBJ2-5, with 14 nucleotides matching TRBD2. TRBV7-1 is an open reading frame whose function is uncertain. This CDR3 spans 21 amino acids. Trimming removed 3 bases from V and 2 bases from J; junction bases left unmatched: 17. The CDR3: CASSSIWGTSGSARKQETQYF. The CDR3 nucleotides read TGTGCCAGCAGCTCGATATGGGGGACTAGCGGGAGCGCGAGGAAGCAAGAGACCCAGTACTTC.

This clonotype was seen many times. This sequence joins TRBV28 and TRBJ1-2; D not resolved. V was trimmed by 2 bases and J by 4 bases, leaving 5 bases between them. Germline lookup yields CDR1 MDHEN and CDR2 SYDVKM. CDR3 length: 12 residues. The CDR3 loop reads CASSLIPYGYTF. The CDR3 DNA follows: TGTGCCAGCAGTTTAATTCCCTATGGCTACACCTTC.

This clonotype was observed at least ten times. The gene calls are TRBV15 and TRBJ2-7, with TRBD1 matching over 8 bases. The germline V gene encodes CDR1 LNHNV and CDR2 YYDKDF (reference sequence). The ends lost 0 bases at V and 6 bases at J; junction bases unmatched: 10. The CDR3 spans 16 residues. The CDR3, as DNA: TGTGCCACCAGCAGAGAGGCCATTTCCGACAGGGGCGAGCAGTACTTC. This codes for CATSREAISDRGEQYF.

With regard to this clonotype: A read error may account for a junction end that differs from germline. This chain joins TRBV27 and TRBJ2-7; 11 bases map to TRBD2. Germline V gives CDR1 MNHEY, CDR2 SMNVEV (reference sequence). The CDR3 runs 19 residues. CDR3 amino acids: CASSPRIPGLAVSTYDQYF. The DNA for the CDR3 is TGTGCCAGCAGTCCACGGATCCCGGGACTAGCGGTATCGACCTACGATCAGTACTTC.

At least ten counts were recorded for this clonotype. The chain joins TRBV7-6 to TRBJ2-5, with 9 bases identical to TRBD2. This CDR3 is built from 21 residues. Germline-derived CDR1 and CDR2 are SGHVS and FNYEAQ. After removal of 4 bases from V and 5 bases from J, the junction contained 26 bases not matched to a gene. This CDR3 is CASSSSPILGLARIRGETQYF. DNA of the CDR3: TGTGCCAGCAGCTCCAGTCCGATATTAGGACTAGCGAGAATCCGGGGGGAGACCCAGTACTTC.

There are many counts of this clonotype. The V call is TRBV28, the J call TRBJ1-5, with TRBD1 as a possible D gene (5 bases). This CDR3 contains 15 residues. The germline V gene encodes CDR1 MDHEN and CDR2 SYDVKM. V lost 3 bases to trimming and J lost 5 bases, with 14 bases between them. CDR3 in amino acids: CASSFFGRAHQPQHF. CDR3 DNA: TGTGCCAGCAGTTTCTTCGGCAGGGCGCATCAGCCCCAGCATTTT.

Of note for this clonotype: A much larger clone differs by one base, so this may be a read error. V is TRBV5-1 and J is TRBJ1-2; 8 bases match TRBD1. Germline CDR1 SGHRS, CDR2 YFSETQ. CDR3 length: 13 amino acids. CDR3 sequence reads: CASSFQGADGHTF. The CDR3 bases are TGCGCCAGCAGCTTCCAGGGGGCAGATGGCCACACCTTC. The full variable domain, with the rest looked up from reference TRBV5-1 and TRBJ1-2, is KAGVTQTPRYLIKTRGQQVTLSCSPISGHRSVSWYQQTPGQGLQFLFEYFSETQRNKGNFPGRFSGRQFSNSRSEMNVSTLELGDSALYLCASSFQGADGHTFGSGTRLTVV.

As regards this clonotype: Being one base from a much bigger clone, this may be a read error. V is TRBV3-1 and J is TRBJ2-2; D call uncertain. The V end lost 2 bases, the J end lost 7 bases, and 2 bases lay between the germline ends. This CDR3 has 11 residues. Germline CDR1 and CDR2: LGHDT and YNNKEL (reference sequence). CDR3 sequence: CASSQIGELFF. The DNA for the CDR3 is TGTGCCAGCAGCCAAATCGGGGAGCTGTTTTTT.

The sample holds many counts of this clonotype. V gene TRBV19 combines with J gene TRBJ1-5; D ambiguous. The CDR3 covers 15 residues. Germline CDR1 LNHDA, CDR2 SQIVND (reference sequence). Trimming removed 4 bases from V and 0 bases from J, with 10 bases in between. The CDR3 region is CASSTTEDSNQPQHF. CDR3 DNA sequence: TGTGCCAGTAGTACGACGGAAGATAGCAATCAGCCCCAGCATTTT.

This clonotype was seen repeatedly, ten times or more. The CDR3, as DNA: TGCAGTGCTACCGACGGGACCACTGAAGCTTTCTTT. Amino acids: CSATDGTTEAFF. The chain employs TRBV20-1 and TRBJ1-1; tentatively, D is TRBD1 (5 bases). With 4 bases removed from V and 4 bases from J, the gap between germline ends came to 10 bases. Germline V gives CDR1 DFQATT, CDR2 SNEGSKA (reference sequence). This CDR3 has 12 residues.

This clonotype appeared many times. The rearrangement joins TRBV25-1 to TRBJ1-2; D perhaps matches TRBD1 (6 bases). This CDR3 is built from 15 residues. Germline loops: CDR1 MGHDK, CDR2 SYGVNS. Trimming took off 3 bases at V and 0 bases at J, with 11 bases between the two ends. The DNA of the CDR3 is TGTGCCAGCAGTGAGAGGGGGTTAGCTAACTATGGCTACACCTTC. Residues: CASSERGLANYGYTF.

The table lists this clonotype with many counts. The chain joins TRBV24-1 to TRBJ2-2; 7 positions match TRBD2. The CDR3 totals 15 residues. J was trimmed by 2 bases and V by 4 bases; bases with no gene match: 3. Germline-derived CDR1 and CDR2 are KGHDR and SFDVKD. CDR3 protein: CATSELADNTGELFF. CDR3 DNA sequence: TGTGCCACCAGTGAGCTAGCGGATAACACCGGGGAGCTGTTTTTT.